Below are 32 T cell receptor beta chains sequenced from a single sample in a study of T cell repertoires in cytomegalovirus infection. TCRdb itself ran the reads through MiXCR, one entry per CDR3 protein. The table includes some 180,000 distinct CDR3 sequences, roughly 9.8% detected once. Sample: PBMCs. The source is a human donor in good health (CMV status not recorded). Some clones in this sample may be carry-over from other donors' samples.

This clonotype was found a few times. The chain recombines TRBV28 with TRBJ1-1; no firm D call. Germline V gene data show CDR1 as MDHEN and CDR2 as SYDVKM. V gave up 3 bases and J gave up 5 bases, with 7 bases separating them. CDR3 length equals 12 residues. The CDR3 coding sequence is TGTGCCAGCAGTTTTCAGTGGACTGAAGCTTTCTTT. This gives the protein CASSFQWTEAFF.

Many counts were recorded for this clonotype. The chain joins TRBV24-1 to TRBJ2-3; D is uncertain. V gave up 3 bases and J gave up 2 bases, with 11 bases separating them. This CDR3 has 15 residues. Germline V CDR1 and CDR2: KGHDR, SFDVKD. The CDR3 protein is CATSDPSGPTDTQYF. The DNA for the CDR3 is TGTGCCACCAGTGATCCATCAGGCCCCACAGATACGCAGTATTTT.

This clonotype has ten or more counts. As DNA, the CDR3 is TGTGCCAGCAGTTACATGGGCGGAGAGCAGTACTTC. Protein product: CASSYMGGEQYF. The rearrangement links TRBV6-5 to TRBJ2-7, with unresolved D. CDR1 MNHEY and CDR2 SVGAGI come from the germline V gene. V dropped 2 bases and J dropped 7 bases, with 9 bases sitting between them. CDR3 length equals 12 residues.

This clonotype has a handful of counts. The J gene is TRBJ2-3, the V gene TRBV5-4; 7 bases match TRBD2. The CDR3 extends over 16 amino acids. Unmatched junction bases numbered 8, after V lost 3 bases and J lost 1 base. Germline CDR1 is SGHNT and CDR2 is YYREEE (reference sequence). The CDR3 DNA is TGTGCCAGCAGCTCCCGAGCGGGATATGGCACAGATACGCAGTATTTT. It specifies CASSSRAGYGTDTQYF.

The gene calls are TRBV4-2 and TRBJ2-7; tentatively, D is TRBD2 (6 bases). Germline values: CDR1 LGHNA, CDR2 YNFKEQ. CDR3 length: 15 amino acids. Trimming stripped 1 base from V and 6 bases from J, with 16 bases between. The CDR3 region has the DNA TGTGCCAGCAGCCAAGGCGCTCCGGGAGCCAGCGAGCAGTACTTC. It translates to CASSQGAPGASEQYF.

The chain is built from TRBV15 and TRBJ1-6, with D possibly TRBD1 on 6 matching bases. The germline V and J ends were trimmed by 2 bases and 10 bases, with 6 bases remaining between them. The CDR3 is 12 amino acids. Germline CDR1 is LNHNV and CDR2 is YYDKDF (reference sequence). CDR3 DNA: TGTGCCACCAGCAGAACAGGGTCACCCCTCCACTTT. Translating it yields CATSRTGSPLHF.

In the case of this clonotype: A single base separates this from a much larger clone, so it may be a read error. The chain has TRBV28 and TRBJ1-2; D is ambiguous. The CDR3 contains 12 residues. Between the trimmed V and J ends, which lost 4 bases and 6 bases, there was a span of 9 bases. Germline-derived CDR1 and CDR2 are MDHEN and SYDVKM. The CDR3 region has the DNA TGTGCCAGCAGTTCAGGACTCGATGGCTACACCTTC. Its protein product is CASSSGLDGYTF.

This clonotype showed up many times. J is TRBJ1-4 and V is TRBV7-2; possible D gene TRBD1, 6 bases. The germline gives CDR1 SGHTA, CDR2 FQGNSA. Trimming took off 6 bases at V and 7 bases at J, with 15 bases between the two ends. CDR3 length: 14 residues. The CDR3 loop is CASSLQGRSEKLFF. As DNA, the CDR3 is TGTGCCAGCAGTTTACAGGGACGGAGTGAAAAACTGTTTTTT.

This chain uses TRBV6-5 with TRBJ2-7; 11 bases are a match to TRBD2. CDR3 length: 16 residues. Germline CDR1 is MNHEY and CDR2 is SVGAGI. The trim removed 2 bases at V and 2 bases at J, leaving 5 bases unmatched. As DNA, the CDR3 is TGTGCCAGCAGTTACCGGCGGGGACTAGCGGCCTACGAGCAGTACTTC. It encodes CASSYRRGLAAYEQYF.

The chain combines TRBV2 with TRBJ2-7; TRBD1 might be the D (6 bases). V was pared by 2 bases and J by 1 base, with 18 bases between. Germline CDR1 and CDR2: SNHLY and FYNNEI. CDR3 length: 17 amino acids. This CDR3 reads CASSEPRGQGISYEQYF. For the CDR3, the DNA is TGTGCCAGCAGTGAACCGCGAGGCCAGGGGATATCCTACGAGCAGTACTTC.

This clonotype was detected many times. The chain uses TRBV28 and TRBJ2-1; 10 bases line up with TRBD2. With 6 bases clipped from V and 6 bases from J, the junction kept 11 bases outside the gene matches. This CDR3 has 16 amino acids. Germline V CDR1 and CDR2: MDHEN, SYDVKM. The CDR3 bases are TGTGCCAGCAGACACGGACTAGCGGAGAAAAGCAATGAGCAGTTCTTC. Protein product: CASRHGLAEKSNEQFF. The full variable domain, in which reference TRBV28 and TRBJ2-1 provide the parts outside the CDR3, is DVKVTQSSRYLVKRTGEKVFLECVQDMDHENMFWYRQDPGLGLRLIYFSYDVKMKEKGDIPEGYSVSREKKERFSLILESASTNQTSMYLCASRHGLAEKSNEQFFGPGTRLTVL.

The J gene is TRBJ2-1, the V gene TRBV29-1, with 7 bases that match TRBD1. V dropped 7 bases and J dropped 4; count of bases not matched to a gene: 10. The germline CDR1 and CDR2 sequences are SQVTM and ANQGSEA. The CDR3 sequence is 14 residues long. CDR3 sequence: CSAVPGQTYNEQFF. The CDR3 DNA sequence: TGCAGCGCTGTTCCGGGACAGACATACAATGAGCAGTTCTTC.

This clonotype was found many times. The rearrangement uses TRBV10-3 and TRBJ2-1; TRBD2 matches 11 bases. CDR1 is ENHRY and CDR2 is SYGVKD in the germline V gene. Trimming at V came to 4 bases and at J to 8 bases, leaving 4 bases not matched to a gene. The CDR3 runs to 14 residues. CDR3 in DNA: TGTGCCATCAGTGTACTAGCGGGGGAAGATGAGCAGTTCTTC. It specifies CAISVLAGEDEQFF.

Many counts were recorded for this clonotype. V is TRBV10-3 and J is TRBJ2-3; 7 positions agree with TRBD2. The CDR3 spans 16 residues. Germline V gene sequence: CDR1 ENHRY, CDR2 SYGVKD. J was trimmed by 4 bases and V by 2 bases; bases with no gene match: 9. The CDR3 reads CAISEAKRDYADTQYF. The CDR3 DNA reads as TGTGCCATCAGTGAGGCGAAAAGGGACTACGCAGATACGCAGTATTTT.

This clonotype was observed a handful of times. Here the CDR3 reads CASSLSWGSGNTIYF. Here the CDR3 DNA reads TGTGCCAGCAGTTTAAGTTGGGGCTCTGGAAACACCATATATTTT. V is TRBV28 and J is TRBJ1-3; D is unclear. The V gene lost 2 bases and the J gene lost 0 bases, with 8 bases spanning the gap. The CDR3 runs to 15 residues. CDR1 MDHEN and CDR2 SYDVKM come from the germline V gene.

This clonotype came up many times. CDR3 loop: CASSLGIRTAGANVLTF. The DNA of the CDR3 is TGTGCCAGCAGCTTGGGGATAAGGACAGCTGGGGCCAACGTCCTGACTTTC. The chain is built from TRBV7-2 and TRBJ2-6; D is possibly TRBD1 (6 bases). The CDR3 is 17 amino acids. Between the trimmed V and J ends, which lost 3 bases and 2 bases, there was a span of 14 bases. The germline gives CDR1 SGHTA, CDR2 FQGNSA.

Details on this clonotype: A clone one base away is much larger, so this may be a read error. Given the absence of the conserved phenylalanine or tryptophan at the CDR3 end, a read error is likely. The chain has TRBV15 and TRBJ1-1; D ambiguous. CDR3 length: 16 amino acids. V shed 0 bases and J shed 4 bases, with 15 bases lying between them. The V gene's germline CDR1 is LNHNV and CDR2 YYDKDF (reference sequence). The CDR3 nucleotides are TGTGCCACCAGCAGAGATCGTGCCCTCTTGGGCACTGAAGCTTTCTCT. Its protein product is CATSRDRALLGTEAFS.

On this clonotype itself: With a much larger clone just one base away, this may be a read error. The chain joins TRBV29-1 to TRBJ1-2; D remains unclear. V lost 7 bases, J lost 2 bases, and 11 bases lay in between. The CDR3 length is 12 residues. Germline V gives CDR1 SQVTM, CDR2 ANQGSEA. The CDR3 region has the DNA TGCAGCGGGCATGGCAGGAACTATGGCTACACCTTC. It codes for CSGHGRNYGYTF.

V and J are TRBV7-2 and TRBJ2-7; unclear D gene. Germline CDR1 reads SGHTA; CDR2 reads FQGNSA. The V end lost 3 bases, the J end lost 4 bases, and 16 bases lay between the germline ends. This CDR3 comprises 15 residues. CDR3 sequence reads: CASSFGPKPHYEQYF. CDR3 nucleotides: TGTGCCAGCAGCTTTGGTCCCAAGCCCCATTACGAGCAGTACTTC.

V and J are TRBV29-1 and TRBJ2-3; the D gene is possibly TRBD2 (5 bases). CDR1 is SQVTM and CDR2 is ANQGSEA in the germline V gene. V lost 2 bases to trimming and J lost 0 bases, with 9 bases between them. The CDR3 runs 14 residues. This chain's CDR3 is CSVERRTSTDTQYF. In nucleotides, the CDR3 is TGCAGCGTTGAAAGAAGGACTAGCACAGATACGCAGTATTTT.

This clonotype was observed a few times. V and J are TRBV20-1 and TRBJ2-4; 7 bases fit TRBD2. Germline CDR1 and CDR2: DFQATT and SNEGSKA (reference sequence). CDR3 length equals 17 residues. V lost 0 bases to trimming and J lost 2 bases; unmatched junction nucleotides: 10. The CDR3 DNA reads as TGCAGTGCTAGAGAAATTCGGGGAGGGCTCCCCAAAAACATTCAGTACTTC. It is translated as CSAREIRGGLPKNIQYF.

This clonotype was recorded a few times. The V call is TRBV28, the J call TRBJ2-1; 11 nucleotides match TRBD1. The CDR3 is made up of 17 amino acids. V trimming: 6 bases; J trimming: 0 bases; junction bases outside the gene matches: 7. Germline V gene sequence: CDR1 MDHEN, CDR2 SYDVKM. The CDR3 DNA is TGTGCCAGCAGACCGGGACAGGGGGTTTCCTCCTACAATGAGCAGTTCTTC. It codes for CASRPGQGVSSYNEQFF. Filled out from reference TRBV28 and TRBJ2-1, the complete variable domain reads DVKVTQSSRYLVKRTGEKVFLECVQDMDHENMFWYRQDPGLGLRLIYFSYDVKMKEKGDIPEGYSVSREKKERFSLILESASTNQTSMYLCASRPGQGVSSYNEQFFGPGTRLTVL.

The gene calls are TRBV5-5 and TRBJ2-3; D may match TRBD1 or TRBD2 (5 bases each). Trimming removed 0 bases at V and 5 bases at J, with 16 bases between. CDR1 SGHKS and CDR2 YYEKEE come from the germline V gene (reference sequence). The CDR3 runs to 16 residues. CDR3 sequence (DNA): TGTGCCAGCAGCTTGGGCAGGGATTACGGAGGAGATACGCAGTATTTT. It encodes CASSLGRDYGGDTQYF.

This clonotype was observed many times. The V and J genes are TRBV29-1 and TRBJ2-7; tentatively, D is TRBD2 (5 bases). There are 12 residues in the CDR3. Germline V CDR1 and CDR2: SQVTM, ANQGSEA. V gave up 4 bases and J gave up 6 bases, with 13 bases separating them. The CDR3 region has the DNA TGCAGCGTTGGTCTACGAGGAGGCGAGCAGTACTTC. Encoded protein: CSVGLRGGEQYF.

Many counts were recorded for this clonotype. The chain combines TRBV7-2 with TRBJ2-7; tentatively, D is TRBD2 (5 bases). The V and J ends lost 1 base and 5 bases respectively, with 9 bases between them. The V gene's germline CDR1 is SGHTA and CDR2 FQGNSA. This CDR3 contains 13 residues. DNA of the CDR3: TGTGCCAGCAGCTTAGAGCGGATCCACGAGCAGTACTTC. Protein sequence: CASSLERIHEQYF.

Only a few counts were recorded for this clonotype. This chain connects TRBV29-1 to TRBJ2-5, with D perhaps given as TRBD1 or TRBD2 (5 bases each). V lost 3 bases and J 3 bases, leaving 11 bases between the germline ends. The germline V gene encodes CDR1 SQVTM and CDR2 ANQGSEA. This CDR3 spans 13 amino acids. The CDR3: CSVDGQGEETQYF. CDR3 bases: TGCAGCGTTGACGGGCAGGGAGAAGAGACCCAGTACTTC.

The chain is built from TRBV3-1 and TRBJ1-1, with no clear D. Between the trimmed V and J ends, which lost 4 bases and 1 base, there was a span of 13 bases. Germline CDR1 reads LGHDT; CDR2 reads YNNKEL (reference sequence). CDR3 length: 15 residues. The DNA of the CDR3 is TGTGCCAGCAGCCCCTACTCCCCGGGGAACACTGAAGCTTTCTTT. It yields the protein CASSPYSPGNTEAFF.

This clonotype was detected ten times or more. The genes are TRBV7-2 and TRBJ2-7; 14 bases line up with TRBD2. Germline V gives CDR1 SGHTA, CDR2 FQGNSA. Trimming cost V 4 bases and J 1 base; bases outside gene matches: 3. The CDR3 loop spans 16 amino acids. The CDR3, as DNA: TGTGCCAGCAGCTCCTGGACTAGCGGGAGGTCCTACGAGCAGTACTTC. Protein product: CASSSWTSGRSYEQYF.

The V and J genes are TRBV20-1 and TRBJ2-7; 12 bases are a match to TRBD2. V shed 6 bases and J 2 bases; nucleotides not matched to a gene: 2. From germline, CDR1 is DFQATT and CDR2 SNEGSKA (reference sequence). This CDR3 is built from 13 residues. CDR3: CSARTSGTYEQYF. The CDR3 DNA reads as TGCAGTGCAAGGACTAGCGGGACCTACGAGCAGTACTTC.

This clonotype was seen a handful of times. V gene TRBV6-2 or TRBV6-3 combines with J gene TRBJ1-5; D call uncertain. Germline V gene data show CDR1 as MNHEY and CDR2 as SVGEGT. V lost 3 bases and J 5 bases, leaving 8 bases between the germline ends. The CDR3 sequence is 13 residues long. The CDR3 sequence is CASSYYGDQPQHF. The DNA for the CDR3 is TGTGCCAGCAGTTATTACGGGGATCAGCCCCAGCATTTT.

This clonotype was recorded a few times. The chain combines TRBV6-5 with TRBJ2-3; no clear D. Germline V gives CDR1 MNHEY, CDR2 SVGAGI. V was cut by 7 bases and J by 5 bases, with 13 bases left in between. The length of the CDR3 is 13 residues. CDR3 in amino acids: CASTLLGEDTQYF. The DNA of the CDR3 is TGTGCCAGCACCTTACTTGGCGAAGATACGCAGTATTTT.

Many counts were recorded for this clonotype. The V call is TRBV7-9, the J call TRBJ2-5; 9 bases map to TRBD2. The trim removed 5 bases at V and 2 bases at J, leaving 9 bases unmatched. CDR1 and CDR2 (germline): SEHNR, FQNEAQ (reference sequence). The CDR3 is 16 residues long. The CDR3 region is CASSPGSSGMQETQYF. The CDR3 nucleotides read TGTGCCAGCAGCCCCGGTTCTAGCGGGATGCAAGAGACCCAGTACTTC.